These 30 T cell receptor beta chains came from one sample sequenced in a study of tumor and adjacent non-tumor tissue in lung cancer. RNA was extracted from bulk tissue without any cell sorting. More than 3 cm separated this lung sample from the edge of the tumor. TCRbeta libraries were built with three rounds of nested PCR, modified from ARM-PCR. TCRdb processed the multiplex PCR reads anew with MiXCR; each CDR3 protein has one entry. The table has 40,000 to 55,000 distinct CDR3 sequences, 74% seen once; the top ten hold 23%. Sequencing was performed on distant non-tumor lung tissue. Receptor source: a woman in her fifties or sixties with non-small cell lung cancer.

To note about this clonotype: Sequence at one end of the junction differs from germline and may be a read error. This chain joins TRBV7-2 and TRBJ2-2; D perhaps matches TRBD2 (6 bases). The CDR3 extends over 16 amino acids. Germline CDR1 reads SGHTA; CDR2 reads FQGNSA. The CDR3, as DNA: TGTGTCAGCAGCTCTCAATTAGCGGCCAACACCGGGGAGCTGTTTTTT. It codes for CVSSSQLAANTGELFF.

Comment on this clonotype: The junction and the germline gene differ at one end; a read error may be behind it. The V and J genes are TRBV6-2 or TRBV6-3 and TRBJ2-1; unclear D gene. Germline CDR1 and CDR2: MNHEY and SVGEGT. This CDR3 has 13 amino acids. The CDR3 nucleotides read TGTGCCAGCTGTTACACCGGAACCGAGGAGCAGTTCTTC. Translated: CASCYTGTEEQFF.

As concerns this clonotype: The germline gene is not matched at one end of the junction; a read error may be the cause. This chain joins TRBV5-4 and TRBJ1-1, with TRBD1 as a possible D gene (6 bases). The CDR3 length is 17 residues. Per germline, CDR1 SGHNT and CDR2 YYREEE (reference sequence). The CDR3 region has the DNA TGTGCCAGCAACTTGGGTGGACAGCGATTATTGAACACAGAAGCTTTCTTT. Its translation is CASNLGGQRLLNTEAFF.

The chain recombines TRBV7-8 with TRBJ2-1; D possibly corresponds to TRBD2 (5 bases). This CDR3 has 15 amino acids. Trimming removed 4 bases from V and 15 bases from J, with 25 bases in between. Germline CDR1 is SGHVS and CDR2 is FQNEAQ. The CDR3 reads CASSYGKASSGKRFF. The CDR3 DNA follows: TGTGCCAGCAGCTACGGGAAGGCTAGTTCGGGAAAGCGGTTCTTC.

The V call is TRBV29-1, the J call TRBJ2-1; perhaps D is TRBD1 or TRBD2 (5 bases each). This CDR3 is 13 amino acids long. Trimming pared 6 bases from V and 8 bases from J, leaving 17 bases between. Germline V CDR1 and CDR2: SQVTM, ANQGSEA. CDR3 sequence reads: CSVEGNLYDEQFF. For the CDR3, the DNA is TGCAGCGTAGAGGGGAATCTATACGATGAGCAGTTCTTC.

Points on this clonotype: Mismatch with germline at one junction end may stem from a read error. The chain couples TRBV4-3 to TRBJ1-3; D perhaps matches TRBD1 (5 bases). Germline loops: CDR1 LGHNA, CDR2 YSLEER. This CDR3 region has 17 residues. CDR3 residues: CASSQVRQGASGNTTYF. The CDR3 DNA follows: TGCGCCAGTAGCCAAGTTCGGCAGGGAGCCTCTGGAAACACCACATATTTT.

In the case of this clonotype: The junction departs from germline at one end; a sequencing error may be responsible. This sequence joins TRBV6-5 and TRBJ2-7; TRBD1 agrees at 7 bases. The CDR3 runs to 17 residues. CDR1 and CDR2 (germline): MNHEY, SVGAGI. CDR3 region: CVSSPLGFRTGGYEQYF. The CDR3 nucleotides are TGTGTTAGCAGCCCCCTCGGGTTTAGGACAGGCGGCTACGAGCAGTATTTC.

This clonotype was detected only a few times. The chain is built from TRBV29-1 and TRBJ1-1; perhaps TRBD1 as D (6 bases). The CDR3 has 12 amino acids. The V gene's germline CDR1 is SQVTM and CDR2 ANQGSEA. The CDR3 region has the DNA TGCAGTGCTTCCCTCCGGGACAATAAAGCTTTCTTT. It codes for CSASLRDNKAFF.

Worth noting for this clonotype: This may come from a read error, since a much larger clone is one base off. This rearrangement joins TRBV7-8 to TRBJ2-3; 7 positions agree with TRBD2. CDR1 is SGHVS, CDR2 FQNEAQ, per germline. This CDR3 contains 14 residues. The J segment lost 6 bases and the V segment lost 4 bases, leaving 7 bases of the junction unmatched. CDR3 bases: TGTGCCAGCAGCTCTAGCGGACTGGAGGATACGCAGTATTTT. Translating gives CASSSSGLEDTQYF.

DNA of the CDR3: TGCGCCGGTAGTCAAGACGCCTGGGGGCAGTACTTC. It translates to CAGSQDAWGQYF. The chain joins TRBV4-3 to TRBJ2-7, with D unclear. This CDR3 spans 12 amino acids. Germline CDR1 LGHNA, CDR2 YSLEER. V was cut by 11 bases and J by 9 bases, with 20 bases left in between.

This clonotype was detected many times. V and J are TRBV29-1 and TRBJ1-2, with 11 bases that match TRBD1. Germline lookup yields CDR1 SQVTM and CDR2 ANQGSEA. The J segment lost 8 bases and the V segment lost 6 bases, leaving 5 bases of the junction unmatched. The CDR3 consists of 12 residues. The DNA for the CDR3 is TGCAGCGTCGGACAGGGGGCGCAAGGCTACACCTTC. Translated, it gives CSVGQGAQGYTF.

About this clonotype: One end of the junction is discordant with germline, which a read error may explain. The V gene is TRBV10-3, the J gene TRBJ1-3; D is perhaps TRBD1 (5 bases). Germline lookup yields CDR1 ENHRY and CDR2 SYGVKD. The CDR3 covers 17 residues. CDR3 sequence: CAISGADRDSSGKTIYF. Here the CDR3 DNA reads TGCGCCATCAGTGGGGCAGACAGAGATTCCTCTGGAAAGACCATATATTTT.

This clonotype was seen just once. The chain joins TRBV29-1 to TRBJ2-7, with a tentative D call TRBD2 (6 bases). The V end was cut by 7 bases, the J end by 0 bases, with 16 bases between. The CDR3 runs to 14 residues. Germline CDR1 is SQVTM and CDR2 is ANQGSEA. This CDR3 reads CSAPRDFLSYEQYF. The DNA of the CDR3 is TGCAGCGCTCCCCGGGACTTCCTCTCCTACGAGCAGTACTTC.

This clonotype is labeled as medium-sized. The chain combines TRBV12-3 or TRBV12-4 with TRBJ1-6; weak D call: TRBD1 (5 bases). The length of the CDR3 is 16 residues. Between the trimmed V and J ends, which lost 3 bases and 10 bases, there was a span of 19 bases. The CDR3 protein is CASSFRGDSLGSPLHF. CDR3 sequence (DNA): TGTGCCAGCAGTTTTCGAGGGGACTCCCTCGGATCACCCCTCCACTTT.

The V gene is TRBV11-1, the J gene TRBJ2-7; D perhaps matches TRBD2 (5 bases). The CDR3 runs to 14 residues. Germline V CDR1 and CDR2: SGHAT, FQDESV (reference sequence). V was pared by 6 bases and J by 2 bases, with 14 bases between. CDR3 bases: TGTGCCAGCAGTCTAGAGGGCCGTACCTACGAGCAGTACTTC. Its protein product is CASSLEGRTYEQYF.

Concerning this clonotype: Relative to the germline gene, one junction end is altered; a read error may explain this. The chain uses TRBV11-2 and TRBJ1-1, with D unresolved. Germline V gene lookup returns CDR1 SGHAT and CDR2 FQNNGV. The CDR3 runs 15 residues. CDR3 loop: CAGSLDQSLNTEAFF. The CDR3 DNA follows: TGTGCCGGCAGTTTAGATCAGTCCCTGAACACTGAAGCTTTCTTT.

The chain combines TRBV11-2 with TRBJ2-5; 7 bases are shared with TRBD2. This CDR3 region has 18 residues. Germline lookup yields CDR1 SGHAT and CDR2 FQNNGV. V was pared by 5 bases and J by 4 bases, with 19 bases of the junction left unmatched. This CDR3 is CASSQGRGSTREGETQYF. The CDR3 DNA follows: TGTGCCAGCAGCCAAGGCCGAGGGTCAACAAGGGAGGGAGAGACCCAGTACTTC.

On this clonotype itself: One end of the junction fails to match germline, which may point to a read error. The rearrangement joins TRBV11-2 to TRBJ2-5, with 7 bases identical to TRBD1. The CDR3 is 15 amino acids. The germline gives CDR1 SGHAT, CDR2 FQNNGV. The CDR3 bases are TGTGTCAGCAGCTCGACAGGGACGGGGCGCGGGACCCAGTACTTC. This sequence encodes CVSSSTGTGRGTQYF.

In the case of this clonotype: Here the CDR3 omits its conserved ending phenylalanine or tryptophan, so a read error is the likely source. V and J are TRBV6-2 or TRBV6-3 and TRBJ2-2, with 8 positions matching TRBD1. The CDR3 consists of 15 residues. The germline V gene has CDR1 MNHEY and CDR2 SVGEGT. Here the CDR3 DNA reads TGTGTCAGCAGTTCCCAGGGGGCTAACACCGGGGAGCTGTTTCTT. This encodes CVSSSQGANTGELFL.

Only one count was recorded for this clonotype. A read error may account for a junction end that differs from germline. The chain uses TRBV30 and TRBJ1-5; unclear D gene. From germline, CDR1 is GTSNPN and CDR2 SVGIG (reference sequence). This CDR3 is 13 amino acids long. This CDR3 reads CTWSGKGSQPQHF. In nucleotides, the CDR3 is TGTACCTGGAGTGGAAAGGGCAGTCAGCCCCAACATTTT.

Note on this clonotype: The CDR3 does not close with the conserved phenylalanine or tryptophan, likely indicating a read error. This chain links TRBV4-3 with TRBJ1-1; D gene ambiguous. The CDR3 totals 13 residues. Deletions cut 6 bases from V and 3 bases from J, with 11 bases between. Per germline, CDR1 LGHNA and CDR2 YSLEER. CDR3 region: CASRRRKDTEAFY. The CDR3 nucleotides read TGCGCCAGCAGGCGCAGGAAGGACACTGAAGCTTTCTAT.

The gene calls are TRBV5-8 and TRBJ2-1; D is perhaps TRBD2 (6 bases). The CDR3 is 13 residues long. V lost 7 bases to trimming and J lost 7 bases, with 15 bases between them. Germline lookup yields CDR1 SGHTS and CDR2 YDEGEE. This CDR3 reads CASGLVSGNEQFF. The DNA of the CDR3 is TGTGCCAGCGGCCTCGTGAGCGGGAATGAGCAGTTCTTC.

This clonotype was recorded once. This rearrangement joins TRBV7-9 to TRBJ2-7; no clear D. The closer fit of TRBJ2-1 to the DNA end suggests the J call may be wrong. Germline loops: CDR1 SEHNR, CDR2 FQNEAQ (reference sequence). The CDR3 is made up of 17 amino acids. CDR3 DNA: TGTGCCAGCAGCTTAGATTGCTGGGGTAAGAGCTCCTACGAGCAGTTCTTC. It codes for CASSLDCWGKSSYEQFF.

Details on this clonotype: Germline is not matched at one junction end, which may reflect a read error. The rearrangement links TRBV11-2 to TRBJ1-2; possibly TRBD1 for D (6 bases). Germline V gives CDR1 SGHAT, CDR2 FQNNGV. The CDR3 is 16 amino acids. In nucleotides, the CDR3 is TGTGACAGCAGCTTCATGACAGGATGGCTCAACTATGGCTACATCTTC. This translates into CDSSFMTGWLNYGYIF.

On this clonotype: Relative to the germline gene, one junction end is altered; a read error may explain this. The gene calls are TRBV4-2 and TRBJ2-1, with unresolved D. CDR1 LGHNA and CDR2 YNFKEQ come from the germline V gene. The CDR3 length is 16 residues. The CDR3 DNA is TGTGCCAGCAGCCCAATTAAGCGTGGGTCATACAATGAGCAGTTGTTC. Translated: CASSPIKRGSYNEQLF.

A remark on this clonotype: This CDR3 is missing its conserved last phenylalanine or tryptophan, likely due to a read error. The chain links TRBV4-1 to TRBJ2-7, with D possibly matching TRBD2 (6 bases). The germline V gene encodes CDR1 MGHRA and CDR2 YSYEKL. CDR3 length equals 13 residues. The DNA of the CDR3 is TGCCCCAGCAGCCGGCAGGGAGGCTACGAGCAGTACTTA. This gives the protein CPSSRQGGYEQYL.

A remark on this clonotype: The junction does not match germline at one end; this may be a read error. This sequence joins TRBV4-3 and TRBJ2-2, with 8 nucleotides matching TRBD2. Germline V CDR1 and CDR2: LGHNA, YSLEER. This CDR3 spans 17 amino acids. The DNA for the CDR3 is TGCGCCAGCAGTCAAGCTACTAGCGGAGTGAACACCGGGGAGCTGTTTTTT. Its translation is CASSQATSGVNTGELFF.

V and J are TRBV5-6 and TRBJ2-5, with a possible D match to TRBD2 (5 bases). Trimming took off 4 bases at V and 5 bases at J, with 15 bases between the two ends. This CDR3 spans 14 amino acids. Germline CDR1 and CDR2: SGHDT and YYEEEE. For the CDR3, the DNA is TGTGCCAGCAGCAAGTCCTGGCCGGGGGAGACCCAGTACTTC. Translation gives CASSKSWPGETQYF.

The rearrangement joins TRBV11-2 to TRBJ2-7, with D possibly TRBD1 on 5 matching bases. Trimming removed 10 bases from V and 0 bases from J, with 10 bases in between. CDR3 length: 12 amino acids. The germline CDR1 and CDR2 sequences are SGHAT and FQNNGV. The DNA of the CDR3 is TGTGCCATCAACCAGGGCTCCTACGAGCAGTACTTC. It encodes CAINQGSYEQYF. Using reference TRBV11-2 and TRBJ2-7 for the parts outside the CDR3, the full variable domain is EAGVAQSPRYKIIEKRQSVAFWCNPISGHATLYWYQQILGQGPKLLIQFQNNGVVDDSQLPKDRFSAERLKGVDSTLKIQPAKLEDSAVYLCAINQGSYEQYFGPGTRLTVT.

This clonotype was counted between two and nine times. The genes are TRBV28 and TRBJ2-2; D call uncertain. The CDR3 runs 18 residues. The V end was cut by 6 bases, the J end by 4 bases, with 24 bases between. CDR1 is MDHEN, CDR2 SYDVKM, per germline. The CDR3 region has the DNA TGTGCCAGCAGCCCCATTGGGTGCTTTCCACACGTCACCGGGGAGCTGTTTTTT. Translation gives CASSPIGCFPHVTGELFF.